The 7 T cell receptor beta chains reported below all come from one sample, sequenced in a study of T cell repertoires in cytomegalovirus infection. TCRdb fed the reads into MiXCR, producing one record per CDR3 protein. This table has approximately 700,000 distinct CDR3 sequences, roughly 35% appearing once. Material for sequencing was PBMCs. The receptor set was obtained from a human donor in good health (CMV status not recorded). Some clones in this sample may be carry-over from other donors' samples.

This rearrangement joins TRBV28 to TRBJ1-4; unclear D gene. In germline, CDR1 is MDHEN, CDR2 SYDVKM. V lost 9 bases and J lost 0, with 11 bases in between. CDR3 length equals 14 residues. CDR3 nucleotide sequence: TGTGCCAGTAGACGGGCAGCAACTAATGAAAAACTGTTTTTT. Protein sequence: CASRRAATNEKLFF.

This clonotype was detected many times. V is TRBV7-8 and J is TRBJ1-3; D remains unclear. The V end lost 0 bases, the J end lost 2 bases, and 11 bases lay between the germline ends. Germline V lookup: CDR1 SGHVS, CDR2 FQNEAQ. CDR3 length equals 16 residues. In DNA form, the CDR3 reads TGTGCCAGCAGCTTAGCGACGGCGGACGCTGGAAACACCATATATTTT. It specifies CASSLATADAGNTIYF.

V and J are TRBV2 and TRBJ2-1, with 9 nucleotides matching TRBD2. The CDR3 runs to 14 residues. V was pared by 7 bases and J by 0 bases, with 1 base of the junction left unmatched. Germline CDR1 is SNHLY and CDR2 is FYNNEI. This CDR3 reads CASIAGVSYNEQFF. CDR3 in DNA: TGTGCCAGCATAGCGGGGGTCTCCTACAATGAGCAGTTCTTC.

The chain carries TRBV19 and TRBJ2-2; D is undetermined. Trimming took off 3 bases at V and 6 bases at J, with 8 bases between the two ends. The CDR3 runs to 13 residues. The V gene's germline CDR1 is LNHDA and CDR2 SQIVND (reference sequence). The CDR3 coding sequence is TGTGCCAGTAGTATCGGTCGGGCCGGGGAGCTGTTTTTT. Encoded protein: CASSIGRAGELFF.

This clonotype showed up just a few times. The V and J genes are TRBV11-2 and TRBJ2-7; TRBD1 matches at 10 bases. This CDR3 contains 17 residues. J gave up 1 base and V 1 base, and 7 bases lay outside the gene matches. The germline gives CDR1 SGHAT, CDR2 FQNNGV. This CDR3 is CASSLVGTGASSYEQYF. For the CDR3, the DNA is TGTGCCAGCAGCTTAGTAGGGACAGGGGCCTCTTCCTACGAGCAGTACTTC.

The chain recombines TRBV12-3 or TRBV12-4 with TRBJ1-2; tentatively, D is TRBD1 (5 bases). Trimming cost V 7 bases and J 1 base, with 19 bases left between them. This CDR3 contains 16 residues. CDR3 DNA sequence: TGTGCCAGCACTAGATTAAGGGACCGCGTTAACTATGGCTACACCTTC. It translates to CASTRLRDRVNYGYTF.

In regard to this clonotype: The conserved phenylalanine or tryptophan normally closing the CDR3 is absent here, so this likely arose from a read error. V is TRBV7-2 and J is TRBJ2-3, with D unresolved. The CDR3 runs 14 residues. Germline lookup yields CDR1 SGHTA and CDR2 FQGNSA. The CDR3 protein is CASSLALVTETQYC. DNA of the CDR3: TGTGCCAGCAGCTTAGCGCTGGTAACAGAGACGCAGTATTGT.